The clone carrying this T cell receptor beta chain has just one count. This record comes from a study of OX40 agonist ivuxolimab in advanced cancers. CDR3 length: 14 residues. Germline V gene lookup returns CDR1 WNHNN and CDR2 SYGVQD (reference sequence). V lost 3 bases, J lost 0 bases, and 7 bases lay in between. Produced via immunoSEQ multiplex PCR; TCRdb's table is partial and in-frame only. The data hold under 100,000 clones, with 90% to 95% observed a single time. J is TRBJ2-3 and V is TRBV10-1; D call uncertain. The TCR sequence derives from an adult with an advanced solid tumor such as melanoma, head and neck, liver or kidney cancer. The starting material was CD4+ or CD8+ T cells sorted from blood, obtained in a trial of the OX40 agonist ivuxolimab. The chain's CDR3 is CASSDGTSTDTQYF. The CDR3 DNA reads as TGCGCCAGCAGTGATGGAACCAGCACAGATACGCAGTATTTT.